A single sample gave rise to the 18 T cell receptor beta chains below, sequenced in a study of response to subunit inactivated influenza vaccine. One entry per CDR3 protein, called by TCRdb with MiXCR from the RT-PCR reads. The top ten hold about a tenth of the sample, which has roughly 780,000 distinct CDR3 sequences, about 18% seen once. This sample comprised PBMCs from blood, obtained more than 4 days after vaccination. The receptors come from a middle-aged man who received an inactivated influenza vaccine.

This clonotype was seen more than once but under ten times. The rearrangement uses TRBV12-3 or TRBV12-4 and TRBJ2-1, with D perhaps being TRBD1 or TRBD2 (5 bases each). The CDR3 loop spans 14 amino acids. V was cut by 5 bases and J by 5 bases, with 13 bases left in between. CDR3: CASSSVGPNNEQFF. The CDR3 DNA reads TGTGCCAGCAGTAGCGTGGGACCCAACAATGAGCAGTTCTTC.

The chain has TRBV10-3 and TRBJ2-2; maybe TRBD1 (5 bases). The V and J ends lost 7 bases and 6 bases respectively, with 9 bases between them. The CDR3 loop spans 12 amino acids. Per germline, CDR1 ENHRY and CDR2 SYGVKD. The CDR3 sequence is CAIIGASGELFF. The CDR3 DNA is TGTGCCATCATTGGGGCTTCCGGGGAGCTGTTTTTT.

V gene TRBV10-3 combines with J gene TRBJ2-5; 12 bases line up with TRBD2. Germline CDR1 ENHRY, CDR2 SYGVKD. The ends lost 6 bases at V and 1 base at J; junction bases unmatched: 3. The CDR3 is 15 residues long. CDR3 protein: CAISTSGGLQETQYF. CDR3 nucleotide sequence: TGTGCCATCAGCACTAGCGGGGGGCTCCAAGAGACCCAGTACTTC.

The rearrangement links TRBV28 to TRBJ2-2; 11 nucleotides agree with TRBD2. V lost 3 bases and J lost 6; bases outside the gene matches: 6. The germline V gene encodes CDR1 MDHEN and CDR2 SYDVKM. The CDR3 extends over 16 amino acids. The CDR3 region is CASSFLLAGGPGELFF. Here the CDR3 DNA reads TGTGCCAGCAGTTTTTTATTAGCGGGGGGGCCCGGGGAGCTGTTTTTT.

A single count supports this clonotype. The rearrangement joins TRBV7-6 to TRBJ2-1, with TRBD2 matching over 8 bases. Germline lookup yields CDR1 SGHVS and CDR2 FNYEAQ. There are 16 residues in the CDR3. V was clipped by 4 bases and J by 4 bases; unmatched bases: 9. CDR3 region: CASSSRKREMYNEQFF. In nucleotides, the CDR3 is TGTGCCAGCAGCTCCCGGAAGCGGGAGATGTACAATGAGCAGTTCTTC.

This chain joins TRBV7-9 and TRBJ1-2; TRBD1 matches 9 bases. The CDR3 loop spans 16 amino acids. The trim removed 11 bases at V and 3 bases at J, leaving 16 bases unmatched. The V gene's germline CDR1 is SEHNR and CDR2 FQNEAQ (reference sequence). The CDR3 DNA follows: TGTGCCGGTAGCTCGAACCGGGACAGGGTCGACTATGGCTACACCTTC. Protein: CAGSSNRDRVDYGYTF.

This clonotype showed up just a few times. The V gene is TRBV12-3 or TRBV12-4, the J gene TRBJ2-5; 12 nucleotides align to TRBD2. The CDR3 runs 15 residues. Trimming took 4 bases from V and 4 from J; bases not matched to a gene: 4. CDR3 in DNA: TGTGCCAGCAGTTCCCGGACTAGCGGGACAGAGACCCAGTACTTC. It translates to CASSSRTSGTETQYF.

This clonotype was observed a handful of times. V usage is TRBV5-1 and J usage is TRBJ1-1, with 7 nucleotides matching TRBD1. This CDR3 has 16 amino acids. The germline CDR1 and CDR2 sequences are SGHRS and YFSETQ. The V gene end was trimmed by 1 base and the J gene end by 5 bases; junction bases not matched to a gene: 11. CDR3 sequence reads: CASSLKGAVENTEAFF. The DNA of the CDR3 is TGCGCCAGCAGCTTGAAGGGGGCAGTGGAGAATACTGAAGCTTTCTTT.

The genes are TRBV7-2 and TRBJ1-6; a possible D gene is TRBD1 (6 bases). The CDR3 consists of 14 residues. Germline V lookup: CDR1 SGHTA, CDR2 FQGNSA. Trimming stripped 5 bases from V and 7 bases from J, with 12 bases between. The CDR3 sequence: CASSRQDKNSPLHF. CDR3 sequence (DNA): TGTGCCAGCAGCCGACAGGATAAGAATTCACCCCTCCACTTT.

The chain has TRBV6-1 and TRBJ2-7, with 7 bases fitting TRBD1. The V gene's germline CDR1 is MNHNS and CDR2 SASEGT. The trim removed 4 bases at V and 4 bases at J, leaving 22 bases unmatched. CDR3 length: 19 amino acids. CDR3: CASSGWTGAGVAREYEQYF. CDR3 coding DNA: TGTGCCAGCAGTGGATGGACAGGCGCCGGAGTAGCGAGAGAATACGAGCAGTACTTC.

This clonotype was seen only a few times. The gene calls are TRBV5-5 and TRBJ2-2; D gene uncertain. Trimming stripped 0 bases from V and 2 bases from J, with 11 bases between. Germline CDR1 SGHKS, CDR2 YYEKEE (reference sequence). The CDR3 totals 16 residues. The chain's CDR3 is CASSLAAGSNTGELFF. The CDR3 DNA sequence: TGTGCCAGCAGCTTGGCTGCAGGATCTAACACCGGGGAGCTGTTTTTT.

At least ten counts were recorded for this clonotype. The chain joins TRBV29-1 to TRBJ2-7, with a possible D match to TRBD2 (5 bases). Germline V gene data show CDR1 as SQVTM and CDR2 as ANQGSEA. Between the trimmed V and J ends, which lost 0 bases and 6 bases, there was a span of 12 bases. The CDR3 contains 13 residues. CDR3 nucleotide sequence: TGCAGCGTTGAAGATTCGAGGGCGGGCGAGCAGTACTTC. Protein sequence: CSVEDSRAGEQYF.

Only a few counts were recorded for this clonotype. J is TRBJ1-2 and V is TRBV10-3, with 8 positions matching TRBD1. The germline V gene has CDR1 ENHRY and CDR2 SYGVKD. V dropped 6 bases and J dropped 7; count of bases not matched to a gene: 1. CDR3 length equals 11 residues. CDR3 loop: CAIRTGVGYTF. The CDR3 region has the DNA TGTGCCATCAGGACAGGGGTTGGCTACACCTTC.

This chain joins TRBV4-3 and TRBJ2-3; 7 bases are shared with TRBD1. V gave up 3 bases and J gave up 0 bases; unmatched junction bases: 6. CDR3 length: 16 amino acids. Germline V gene sequence: CDR1 LGHNA, CDR2 YSLEER. CDR3 residues: CASSQDRFSSTDTQYF. CDR3 bases: TGCGCCAGCAGCCAGGACAGGTTCTCTAGCACAGATACGCAGTATTTT.

This clonotype has a handful of counts. The gene calls are TRBV20-1 and TRBJ2-2, with 8 bases that match TRBD1. Germline V gene sequence: CDR1 DFQATT, CDR2 SNEGSKA (reference sequence). The CDR3 is 16 amino acids. After removal of 3 bases from V and 1 base from J, the junction contained 7 bases not matched to a gene. DNA for the CDR3: TGCAGTGCTAGGAATCCCGGGACAGGGAACACCGGGGAGCTGTTTTTT. This gives the protein CSARNPGTGNTGELFF.

This clonotype was counted at least ten times. The CDR3 sequence: CASSPGTAWLGELFF. For the CDR3, the DNA is TGTGCCAGCAGCCCCGGGACAGCCTGGCTCGGGGAGCTGTTTTTT. The chain has TRBV6-1 and TRBJ2-2; 7 bases are shared with TRBD1. The CDR3 totals 15 residues. With 6 bases clipped from V and 7 bases from J, the junction kept 11 bases outside the gene matches. Germline assignment: CDR1 MNHNS and CDR2 SASEGT.

This rearrangement joins TRBV25-1 to TRBJ2-1, with D tentatively TRBD2 (5 bases). Trimming removed 1 base at V and 3 bases at J, with 16 bases between. Germline CDR1 MGHDK, CDR2 SYGVNS. CDR3 length equals 17 residues. CDR3 region: CASSESLGRGLYNEQFF. CDR3 nucleotides: TGTGCCAGCAGTGAATCACTTGGGAGAGGCCTCTACAATGAGCAGTTCTTC.

The rearrangement joins TRBV18 to TRBJ1-5; D is unclear. Germline CDR1 and CDR2: KGHSH and LQKENI. This CDR3 comprises 17 residues. The germline V and J ends were trimmed by 2 bases and 5 bases, with 19 bases remaining between them. CDR3: CASSPGPRYTGDQPQHF. CDR3 in DNA: TGTGCCAGCTCACCAGGGCCGCGATATACGGGTGATCAGCCCCAGCATTTT.